The entry below describes one TCR beta chain. Among Cohort 3 donors, those recovered had two negative PCRs, clearance, or symptom resolution. The data were produced by immunoSEQ multiplex PCR, yet TCRdb's version contains in-frame clones alone and is incomplete. Found here are about 480,000 clones, roughly 90% of them singletons; the top ten hold 1.5% to 2%. The data were obtained in a study of blood T cell repertoires in COVID-19. V shed 2 bases and J 7 bases; nucleotides not matched to a gene: 13. CDR3 length equals 16 residues. CDR1 LGHDT and CDR2 YNNKEL come from the germline V gene (reference sequence).

The sample consisted of PBMCs or T cells enriched from blood (not recorded which). This clonotype was obtained from a middle-aged woman who had recovered from COVID-19. The gene calls are TRBV3-1 (or the pseudogene TRBV3-2) and TRBJ2-7, with 8 bases aligning to TRBD2. In nucleotides, the CDR3 is TGTGCCAGCAGCCAACGACTAGCGAGTTCCCCCGGGGAGCAGTACTTC. This gives the protein CASSQRLASSPGEQYF.